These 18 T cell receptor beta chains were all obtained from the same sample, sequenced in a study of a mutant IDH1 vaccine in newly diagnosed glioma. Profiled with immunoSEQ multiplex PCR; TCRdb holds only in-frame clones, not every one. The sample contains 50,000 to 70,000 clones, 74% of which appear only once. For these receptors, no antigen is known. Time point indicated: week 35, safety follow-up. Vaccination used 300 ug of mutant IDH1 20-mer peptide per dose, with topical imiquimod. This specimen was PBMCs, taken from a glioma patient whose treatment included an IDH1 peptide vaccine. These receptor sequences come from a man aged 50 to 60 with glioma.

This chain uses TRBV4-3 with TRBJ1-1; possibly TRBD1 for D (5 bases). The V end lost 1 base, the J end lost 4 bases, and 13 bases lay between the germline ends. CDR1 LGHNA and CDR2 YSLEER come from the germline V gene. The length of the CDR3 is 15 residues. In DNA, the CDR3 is TGCGCCAGCAGCCAAGGGGGTCAGGGTTCCACTGAAGCTTTCTTT. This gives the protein CASSQGGQGSTEAFF.

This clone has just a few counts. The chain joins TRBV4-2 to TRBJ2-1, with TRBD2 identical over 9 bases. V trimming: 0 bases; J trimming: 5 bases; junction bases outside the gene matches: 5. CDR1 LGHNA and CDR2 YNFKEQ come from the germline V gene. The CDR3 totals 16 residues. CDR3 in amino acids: CASSQEGRGGNNEQFF. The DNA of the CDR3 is TGTGCCAGCAGCCAAGAAGGGCGGGGGGGTAACAATGAGCAGTTCTTC.

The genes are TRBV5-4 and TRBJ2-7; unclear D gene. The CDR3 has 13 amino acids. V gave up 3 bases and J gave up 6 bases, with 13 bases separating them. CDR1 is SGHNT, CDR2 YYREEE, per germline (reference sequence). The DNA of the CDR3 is TGTGCCAGCAGCTCTCTACCCCAGCCCGAGCAGTACTTC. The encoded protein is CASSSLPQPEQYF.

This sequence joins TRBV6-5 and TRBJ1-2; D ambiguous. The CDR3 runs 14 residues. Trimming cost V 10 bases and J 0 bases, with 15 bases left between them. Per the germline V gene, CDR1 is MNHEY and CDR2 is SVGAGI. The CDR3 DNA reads TGTGCCACCGGAACCAGAGCATCTAACTATGGCTACACCTTC. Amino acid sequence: CATGTRASNYGYTF.

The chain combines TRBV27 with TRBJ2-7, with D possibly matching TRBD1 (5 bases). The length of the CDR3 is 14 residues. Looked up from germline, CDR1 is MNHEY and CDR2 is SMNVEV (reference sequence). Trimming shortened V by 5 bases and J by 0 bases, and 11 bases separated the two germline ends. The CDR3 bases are TGTGCCAGCAGTCTCAAGGACACCTCCTACGAGCAGTACTTC. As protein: CASSLKDTSYEQYF.

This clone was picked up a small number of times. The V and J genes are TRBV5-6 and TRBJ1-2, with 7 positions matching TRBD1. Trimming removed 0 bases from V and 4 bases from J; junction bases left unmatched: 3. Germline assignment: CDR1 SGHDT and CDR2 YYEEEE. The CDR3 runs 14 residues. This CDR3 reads CASSLADRVYGYTF. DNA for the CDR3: TGTGCCAGCAGCTTGGCCGACAGGGTCTATGGCTACACCTTC.

This CDR3 reads CASRRDSTYEQYF. CDR3 coding DNA: TGTGCCAGCCGCCGGGACAGTACCTACGAGCAGTACTTC. This chain joins TRBV4-2 and TRBJ2-7, with 7 bases aligning to TRBD1. J lost 2 bases, V lost 8 bases, and 6 bases had no gene match. CDR1 and CDR2 (germline): LGHNA, YNFKEQ. This CDR3 is 13 amino acids long.

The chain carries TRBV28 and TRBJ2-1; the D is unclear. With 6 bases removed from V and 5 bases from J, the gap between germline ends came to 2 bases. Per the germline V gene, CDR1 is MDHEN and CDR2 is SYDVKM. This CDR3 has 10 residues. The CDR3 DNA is TGTGCCAGCAGCCACAATGAGCAGTTCTTC. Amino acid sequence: CASSHNEQFF.

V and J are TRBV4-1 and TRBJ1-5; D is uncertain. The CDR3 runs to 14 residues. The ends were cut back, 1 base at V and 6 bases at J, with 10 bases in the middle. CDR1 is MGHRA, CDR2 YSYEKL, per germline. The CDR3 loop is CASSQGKTSQPQHF. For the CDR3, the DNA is TGCGCCAGCAGCCAAGGAAAGACAAGTCAGCCCCAGCATTTT.

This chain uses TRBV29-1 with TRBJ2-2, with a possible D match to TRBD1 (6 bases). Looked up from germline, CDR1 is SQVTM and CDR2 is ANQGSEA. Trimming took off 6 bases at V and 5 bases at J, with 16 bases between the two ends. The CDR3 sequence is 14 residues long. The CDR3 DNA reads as TGCAGCGTCGATCACGAGGGGGTAACCGGGGAGCTGTTTTTT. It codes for CSVDHEGVTGELFF.

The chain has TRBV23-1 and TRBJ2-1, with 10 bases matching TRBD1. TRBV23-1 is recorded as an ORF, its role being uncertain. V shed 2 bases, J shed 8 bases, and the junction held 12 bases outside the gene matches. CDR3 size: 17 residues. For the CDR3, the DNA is TGCGCCAGCAGTCAACACGGGACAGGGGAGTTTGTGGATGAGCAGTTCTTC. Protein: CASSQHGTGEFVDEQFF.

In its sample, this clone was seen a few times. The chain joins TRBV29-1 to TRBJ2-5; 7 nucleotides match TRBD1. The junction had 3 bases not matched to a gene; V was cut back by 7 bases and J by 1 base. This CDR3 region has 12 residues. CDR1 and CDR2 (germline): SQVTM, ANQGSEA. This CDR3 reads CSGDRAQETQYF. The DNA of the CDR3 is TGCAGCGGAGACAGGGCCCAAGAGACCCAGTACTTC.

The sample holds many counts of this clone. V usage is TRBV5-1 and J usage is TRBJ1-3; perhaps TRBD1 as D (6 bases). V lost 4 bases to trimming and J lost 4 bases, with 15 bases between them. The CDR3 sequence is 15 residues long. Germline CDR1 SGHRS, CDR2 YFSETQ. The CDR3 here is CASSVGQPAGNTIYF. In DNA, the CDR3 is TGCGCCAGCAGCGTTGGACAGCCGGCGGGAAACACCATATATTTT.

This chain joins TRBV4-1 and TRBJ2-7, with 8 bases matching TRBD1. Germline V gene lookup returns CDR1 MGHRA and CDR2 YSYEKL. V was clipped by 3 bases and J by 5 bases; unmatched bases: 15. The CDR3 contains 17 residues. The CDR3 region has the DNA TGCGCCAGCAGCCAGTCCAATTTCGGGACAGGTCGAAACGAGCAGTACTTC. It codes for CASSQSNFGTGRNEQYF.

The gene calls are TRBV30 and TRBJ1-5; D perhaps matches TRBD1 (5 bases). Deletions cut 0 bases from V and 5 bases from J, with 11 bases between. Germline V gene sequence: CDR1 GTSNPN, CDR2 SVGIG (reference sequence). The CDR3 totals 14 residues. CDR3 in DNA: TGTGCCTGGAGTGTAAGGGGAGGGTATCAGCCCCAGCATTTT. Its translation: CAWSVRGGYQPQHF.

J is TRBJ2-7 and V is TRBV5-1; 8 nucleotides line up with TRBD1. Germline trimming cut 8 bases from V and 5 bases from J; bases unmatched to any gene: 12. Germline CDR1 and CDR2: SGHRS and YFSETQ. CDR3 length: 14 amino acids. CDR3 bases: TGCGCCAGTCGACCAGGACAGGGCAGCGACGAGCAGTACTTC. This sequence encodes CASRPGQGSDEQYF.

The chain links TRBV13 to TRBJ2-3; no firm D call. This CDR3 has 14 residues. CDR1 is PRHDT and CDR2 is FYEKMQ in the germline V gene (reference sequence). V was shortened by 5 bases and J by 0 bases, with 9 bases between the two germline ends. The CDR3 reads CASSPKGSTDTQYF. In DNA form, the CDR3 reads TGTGCCAGCAGCCCTAAAGGGAGCACAGATACGCAGTATTTT.

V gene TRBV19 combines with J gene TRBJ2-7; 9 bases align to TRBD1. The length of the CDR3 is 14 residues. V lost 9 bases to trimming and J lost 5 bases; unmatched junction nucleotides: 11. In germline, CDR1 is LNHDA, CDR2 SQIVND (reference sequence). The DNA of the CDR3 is TGTGCCAGCCAGAAGGACAGGGGAAGGAACGAGCAGTACTTC. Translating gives CASQKDRGRNEQYF.